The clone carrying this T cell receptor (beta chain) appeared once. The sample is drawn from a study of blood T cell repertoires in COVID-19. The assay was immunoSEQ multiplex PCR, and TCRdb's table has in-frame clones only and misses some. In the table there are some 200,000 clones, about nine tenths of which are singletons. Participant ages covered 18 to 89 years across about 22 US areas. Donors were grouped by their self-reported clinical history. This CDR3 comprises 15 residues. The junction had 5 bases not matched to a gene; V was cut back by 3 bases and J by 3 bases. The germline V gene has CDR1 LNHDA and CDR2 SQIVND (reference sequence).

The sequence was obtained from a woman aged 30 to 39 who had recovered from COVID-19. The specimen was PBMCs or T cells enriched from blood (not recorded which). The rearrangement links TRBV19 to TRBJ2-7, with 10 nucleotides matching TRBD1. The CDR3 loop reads CASSMIGTGDYEQYF. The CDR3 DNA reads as TGTGCCAGTAGTATGATCGGGACAGGGGACTACGAGCAGTACTTC.